Listed below are T cell receptor beta chains from one sample, sequenced in a study of T cells after yellow fever vaccination. Via MiXCR, TCRdb re-called the 5' RACE reads, giving one row per CDR3 protein. The sample has under 550,000 distinct CDR3 sequences; 21% are singletons. Sequencing used PBMCs, obtained roughly 20 days after the first yellow fever vaccination. The receptors were gathered from a man aged 18 to 29 who received the YFV17D yellow fever vaccine. Each CDR3 is given with its conserved first and last residue. A D gene is named only where the DNA matches it firmly. Some rows have no size entry. The others give once, few or many, or a class for an expanded clone.

>TRBV5-1|-|TRBJ1-5|-
CASSQAADQPQHF
TGCGCCAGCAGCCAGGCGGCGGATCAGCCCCAGCATTTT
>TRBV7-2|-|TRBJ2-5|few
CASSLQQAKSGTQYF
TGTGCCAGCAGCTTACAACAGGCCAAGAGTGGGACCCAGTACTTC
>TRBV6-2/TRBV6-3|-|TRBJ2-6|-
CASSYSPPRTVLLRSGANVLTF
TGTGCCAGCAGTTACTCCCCCCCACGAACAGTCCTTCTCCGCTCTGGGGCCAACGTCCTGACTTTC
>TRBV11-3|TRBD1|TRBJ2-1|-
CASSSHRGDEQFF
TGTGCCAGCAGCTCGCACAGGGGGGATGAGCAGTTCTTC
>TRBV6-2/TRBV6-3|TRBD1|TRBJ2-5|-
CASSYISTGEAETQYF
TGTGCCAGCAGTTATATATCGACAGGGGAGGCAGAGACCCAGTACTTC
>TRBV30|-|TRBJ2-7|few
CAWSAPPGHYYEQYF
TGTGCCTGGAGTGCCCCGCCGGGACACTACTACGAGCAGTACTTC
>TRBV12-3/TRBV12-4|TRBD1|TRBJ1-4|few
CASSSGTAGGEKLFF
TGTGCCAGCAGCTCCGGGACAGCGGGAGGTGAAAAACTGTTTTTT
>TRBV24-1|-|TRBJ2-1|few
CATSSTRGYNEQFF
TGTGCCACCAGTTCGACAAGGGGCTACAATGAGCAGTTCTTC
>TRBV5-6|TRBD2|TRBJ2-1|-
CASSLVGLAGHNEQFF
TGTGCCAGCAGCTTGGTGGGCCTAGCGGGTCATAATGAGCAGTTCTTC
>TRBV15|-|TRBJ1-5|-
CATTQTPNQPQHF
TGTGCCACCACTCAAACCCCCAATCAGCCCCAGCATTTT
>TRBV7-2|-|TRBJ2-3|few
CASSPQPGATDTQYF
TGTGCCAGCAGCCCACAACCAGGGGCCACAGATACGCAGTATTTT
>TRBV9|-|TRBJ2-2|-
CASSVEVSGTGELFF
TGTGCCAGCAGCGTAGAGGTTTCGGGCACCGGGGAGCTGTTTTTT
>TRBV6-1|-|TRBJ2-1|-
CASSAQPMGDEQFF
TGTGCCAGCAGTGCCCAACCGATGGGGGATGAGCAGTTCTTC
>TRBV29-1|TRBD1|TRBJ2-5|few
CSVEGDSRETQYF
TGCAGCGTTGAAGGGGACAGTCGAGAGACCCAGTACTTC
>TRBV5-1|TRBD2|TRBJ2-3|-
CASSLFPGLGGDTQYF
TGCGCCAGCAGCTTATTCCCGGGACTAGGTGGAGATACGCAGTATTTT
>TRBV7-2|TRBD1|TRBJ2-5|once
CASSFRGPSITGETQYF
TGTGCCAGCAGCTTCAGGGGGCCTTCAATCACCGGAGAGACCCAGTACTTC
>TRBV5-1|-|TRBJ1-5|-
CASSLVGQDNQPHHF
TGCGCCAGCAGCTTGGTAGGGCAGGACAATCAGCCCCATCATTTT
>TRBV20-1|-|TRBJ2-5|few
CSARGGRETQYF
TGCAGTGCTAGGGGGGGAAGAGAGACCCAGTACTTC
>TRBV7-9|-|TRBJ1-1|few
CASSPRDSEAFF
TGTGCCAGCAGCCCTCGGGACTCTGAAGCTTTCTTT
>TRBV20-1|-|TRBJ2-1|-
CSTPGGSYNEQFF
TGCAGTACCCCAGGGGGGTCCTACAATGAGCAGTTCTTC
>TRBV29-1|TRBD1|TRBJ1-2|few
CSSSDRAFGYTF
TGCAGCTCATCTGACAGGGCCTTTGGCTACACCTTC
>TRBV20-1|-|TRBJ2-3|many
CSAQLDTDTQYF
TGCAGTGCCCAACTAGACACAGATACGCAGTATTTT
>TRBV12-3/TRBV12-4|TRBD2|TRBJ2-5|few
CASSQAGFQETQYF
TGTGCCAGCAGCCAAGCGGGGTTCCAAGAGACCCAGTACTTC
>TRBV20-1|-|TRBJ1-2|few
CSARDTGKNYGYTF
TGCAGTGCTAGAGATACAGGGAAAAACTATGGCTACACCTTC
>TRBV4-1|-|TRBJ1-6|many
CASSQRLGNSPLHF
TGCGCCAGCAGCCAAAGACTGGGAAATTCACCCCTCCACTTT
>TRBV6-5|TRBD2|TRBJ2-2|-
CASSYALAGAPNTGELFF
TGTGCCAGCAGTTACGCACTAGCGGGGGCTCCGAACACCGGGGAGCTGTTTTTT
>TRBV5-6|-|TRBJ1-4|-
CASSLVGGRKLFF
TGTGCCAGCAGCTTGGTAGGGGGGAGAAAACTGTTTTTT
>TRBV20-1|-|TRBJ1-2|-
CSAQSGSHNYGYTF
TGCAGTGCCCAAAGCGGCAGCCATAACTATGGCTACACCTTC
>TRBV29-1|TRBD1|TRBJ2-2|few
CSVHRGAGELFF
TGCAGCGTGCACAGGGGGGCCGGGGAGCTGTTTTTT
>TRBV15|-|TRBJ2-5|-
CATSREGGNQETQYF
TGTGCCACCAGCAGAGAAGGGGGGAACCAAGAGACCCAGTACTTC
>TRBV5-1|-|TRBJ2-5|few
CASSFSSYQETQYF
TGCGCCAGCAGCTTTTCCTCGTACCAAGAGACCCAGTACTTC
>TRBV3-1|-|TRBJ1-3|few
CASSQAGSSGNTIYF
TGTGCCAGCAGCCAAGCAGGGAGCTCTGGAAACACCATATATTTT
>TRBV20-1|-|TRBJ2-3|few
CSARDLEGGADTQYF
TGCAGTGCTAGAGATCTTGAGGGGGGCGCAGATACGCAGTATTTT